One sample yielded the 10 T cell receptor beta chains listed below, sequenced in a study of metastatic and nonmetastatic thyroid tumors. TCRdb used MiXCR to call clones anew from the PCR reads. The sample carries about 41,000 clones, 20% to 25% recorded once. All patients were treatment-naive before thyroid surgery. What was sequenced was tumor tissue. Every receptor here comes from a female donor with papillary thyroid cancer or a benign thyroid nodule (not recorded which). Some clones in this sample may be carry-over from other donors' samples.

Note on this clone: This clone may be a read error of a much larger clone one base away. The chain uses TRBV20-1 and TRBJ2-5; 8 bases match TRBD2. V lost 0 bases, J lost 4 bases, and 10 bases stayed unmatched. There are 16 residues in the CDR3. Germline lookup yields CDR1 DFQATT and CDR2 SNEGSKA (reference sequence). In DNA, the CDR3 is TGCAGTGCTAGAGATTTAGCGGGATGGCCGGGAGAGACCCAGTACTTC. It specifies CSARDLAGWPGETQYF.

The chain links TRBV28 to TRBJ2-3; no definite D call. The V end was cut by 2 bases, the J end by 2 bases, with 5 bases between. The CDR3 is 13 residues long. The germline CDR1 and CDR2 sequences are MDHEN and SYDVKM. The CDR3 bases are TGTGCCAGCAGTTTAGCGCTCACAGATACGCAGTATTTT. The encoded protein is CASSLALTDTQYF.

This clone was detected ten times or more. The chain uses TRBV6-2 or TRBV6-3 and TRBJ2-1; tentatively, D is TRBD2 (5 bases). Germline lookup yields CDR1 MNHEY and CDR2 SVGEGT. V was cut by 9 bases and J by 12 bases, with 27 bases left in between. The CDR3 is 15 amino acids. CDR3 DNA: TGTGCCAGAACCAAGGCGGGCGATGTCGGTGTGGGGCAGTTCTTC. It translates to CARTKAGDVGVGQFF.

This clone was counted at least ten times. The same CDR3 is also encoded by other DNA sequences in this sample. V is TRBV5-1 and J is TRBJ2-2, with TRBD2 matching 7 bases. The germline V gene encodes CDR1 SGHRS and CDR2 YFSETQ. J gave up 2 bases and V 0 bases, and 4 bases lay outside the gene matches. This CDR3 is 16 amino acids long. This CDR3 reads CASSLVGLPNTGELFF. The CDR3 bases are TGCGCCAGCAGCTTGGTGGGACTACCAAACACCGGGGAGCTGTTTTTT.

V usage is TRBV6-1 and J usage is TRBJ1-5, with D tentatively TRBD1 (6 bases). V lost 5 bases, J lost 4 bases, and 9 bases lay in between. CDR1 is MNHNS, CDR2 SASEGT, per germline. CDR3 length: 13 residues. DNA for the CDR3: TGTGCCAGCAGTACACAGGGAAATCAGCCCCAGCATTTT. Protein sequence: CASSTQGNQPQHF.

This clone was found many times. This rearrangement joins TRBV11-2 to TRBJ2-1; D is undetermined. The germline V and J ends were trimmed by 6 bases and 2 bases, with 5 bases remaining between them. The CDR3 consists of 12 residues. Looked up from germline, CDR1 is SGHAT and CDR2 is FQNNGV. The CDR3 nucleotides read TGTGCCAGCAGTTGGACCTACAATGAGCAGTTCTTC. This translates into CASSWTYNEQFF.

This sequence joins TRBV27 and TRBJ1-1, with 10 bases fitting TRBD1. This CDR3 is 15 amino acids long. Germline V gene lookup returns CDR1 MNHEY and CDR2 SMNVEV (reference sequence). J was trimmed by 3 bases and V by 5 bases; bases with no gene match: 6. In DNA, the CDR3 is TGTGCCAGCAGTGCACGGACAGGGGGGGACACTGAAGCTTTCTTT. Protein: CASSARTGGDTEAFF.

The chain has TRBV18 and TRBJ2-7; D might be TRBD1 (6 bases). Germline CDR1 KGHSH, CDR2 LQKENI. Trimming shortened V by 3 bases and J by 2 bases, and 14 bases separated the two germline ends. This CDR3 is built from 15 residues. In DNA form, the CDR3 reads TGTGCCAGCTCACCCGGACAGCGACCACCCTACGAGCAGTACTTC. Protein sequence: CASSPGQRPPYEQYF. Using reference TRBV18 and TRBJ2-7 for the parts outside the CDR3, the full variable domain is NAGVMQNPRHLVRRRGQEARLRCSPMKGHSHVYWYRQLPEEGLKFMVYLQKENIIDESGMPKERFSAEFPKEGPSILRIQQVVRGDSAAYFCASSPGQRPPYEQYFGPGTRLTVT.

This clone was observed many times. The sample holds other DNA sequences that translate to the same CDR3. CDR3 in DNA: TGCAGTGCTCCCGTGAAAGGGGGTGAAGCTTTCTTT. This encodes CSAPVKGGEAFF. The chain is built from TRBV20-1 and TRBJ1-1; D is perhaps TRBD1 (6 bases). This CDR3 is built from 12 residues. Trimming cost V 5 bases and J 7 bases, with 14 bases left between them. Germline loops: CDR1 DFQATT, CDR2 SNEGSKA (reference sequence).

This clone has at least ten counts. J is TRBJ1-4 and V is TRBV7-9; perhaps TRBD1 as D (5 bases). V lost 0 bases to trimming and J lost 7 bases, with 12 bases between them. The CDR3 runs 15 residues. CDR1 is SEHNR and CDR2 is FQNEAQ in the germline V gene (reference sequence). CDR3 amino acids: CASSLAPGISEKLFF. The CDR3 DNA follows: TGTGCCAGCAGCTTAGCTCCAGGGATAAGTGAAAAACTGTTTTTT. Looking up the rest from reference TRBV7-9 and TRBJ1-4 gives the full variable domain: DTGVSQNPRHKITKRGQNVTFRCDPISEHNRLYWYRQTLGQGPEFLTYFQNEAQLEKSRLLSDRFSAERPKGSFSTLEIQRTEQGDSAMYLCASSLAPGISEKLFFGSGTQLSVL.